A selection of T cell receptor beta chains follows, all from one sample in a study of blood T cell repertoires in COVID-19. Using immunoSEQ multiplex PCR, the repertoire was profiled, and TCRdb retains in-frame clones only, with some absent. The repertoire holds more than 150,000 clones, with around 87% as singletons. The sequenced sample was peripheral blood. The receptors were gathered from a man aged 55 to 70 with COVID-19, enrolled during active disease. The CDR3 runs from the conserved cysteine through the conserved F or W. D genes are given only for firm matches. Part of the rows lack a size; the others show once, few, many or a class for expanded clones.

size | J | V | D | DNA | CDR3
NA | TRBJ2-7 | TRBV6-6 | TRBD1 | TGTGCCAGCAGTCCCGGACAGGGGGCTTTAAATGAGTACTTC | CASSPGQGALNEYF
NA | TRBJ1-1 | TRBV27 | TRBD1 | TGTGCCAGCAGGTTGGGGACAGTACATAACACTGAAGCTTTCTTT | CASRLGTVHNTEAFF
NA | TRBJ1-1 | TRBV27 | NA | TGTGCCAGCAGCCCGGTAGGAGGGATAGCTTTCTTT | CASSPVGGIAFF
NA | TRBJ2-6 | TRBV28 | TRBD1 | TGTGCCAGCAGTCTAGGGACAGCCGGGGCCAACGTCCTGACTTTC | CASSLGTAGANVLTF
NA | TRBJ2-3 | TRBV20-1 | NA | TGCAGTGCTACCTCTAGTGCTACGCAGTATTTT | CSATSSATQYF
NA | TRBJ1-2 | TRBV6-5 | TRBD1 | TGTGCCAGCAGTTCCGCGGACAGGACCTATGGCTACACCTTC | CASSSADRTYGYTF
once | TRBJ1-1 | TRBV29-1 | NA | TGCAGCGTAGATCGGGGCTCCGGGACATTAAGCACTGAAGCTTTCTTT | CSVDRGSGTLSTEAFF
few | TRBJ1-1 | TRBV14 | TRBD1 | TGTGCCAGCAGCCGGGAGACAGGGGGCGCGGGAGCTTTCTTT | CASSRETGGAGAFF
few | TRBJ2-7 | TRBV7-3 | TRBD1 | TGTGCCAGCAGCTTAGACAGGGGAAGCTACGAGCAGTACTTC | CASSLDRGSYEQYF
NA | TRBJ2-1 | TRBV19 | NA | TGTGCCAGTAGTATACGGGGGGCAAACAATGAGCAGTTCTTC | CASSIRGANNEQFF
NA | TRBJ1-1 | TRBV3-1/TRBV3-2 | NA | TGTGCCAGCAGCCAAACAGGGCTGAACACTGAAGCTTTCTTT | CASSQTGLNTEAFF
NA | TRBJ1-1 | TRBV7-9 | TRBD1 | TGTGCCAGCAGCTTAGACCGAATGGACAGGTACACTGAAGCTTTCTTT | CASSLDRMDRYTEAFF
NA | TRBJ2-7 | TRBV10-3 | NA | TGTGCCATCGGCGGGGAGGGGGTGTACGAGCAGTACTTC | CAIGGEGVYEQYF
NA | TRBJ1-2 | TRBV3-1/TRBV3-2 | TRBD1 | TGTGCCAGCAGCATGGGACAGGGGGGCTATGGCTACACCTTC | CASSMGQGGYGYTF
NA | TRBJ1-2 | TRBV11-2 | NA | TGTGCCAGCAGCTTAGGGCCAATGGCTGCGGACTATGGCTACACCTTC | CASSLGPMAADYGYTF
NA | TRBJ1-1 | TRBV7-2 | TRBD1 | TGTGCCAGCAGCTCCCAGACAGGGGGCTACACTGAAGCTTTCTTT | CASSSQTGGYTEAFF
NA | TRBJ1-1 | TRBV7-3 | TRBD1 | TGTGCCAGCAGCTTAAAGGGACAGGGTAACACTGAAGCTTTCTTT | CASSLKGQGNTEAFF
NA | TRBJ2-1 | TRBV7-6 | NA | TGTGCCAGCAGCTCAGGTTCGGGAGTGTATTCCTACAATGAGCAGTTCTTC | CASSSGSGVYSYNEQFF
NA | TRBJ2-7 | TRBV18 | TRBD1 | TGTGCCAGCTCACTTGCCGGGACAGAGTACGAGCAGTACTTC | CASSLAGTEYEQYF
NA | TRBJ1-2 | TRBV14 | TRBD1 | TGTGCCAGCAGCCAAGGACAGGGGTCAATCTATGGCTACACCTTC | CASSQGQGSIYGYTF
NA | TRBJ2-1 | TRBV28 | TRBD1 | TGTGCCAGCAGAGAAGGGACAGATCTTTACAATGAGCAGTTCTTC | CASREGTDLYNEQFF
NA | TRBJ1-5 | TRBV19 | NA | TGTGCCAGTAGTATCACAGCTTATAGCAATCAGCCCCAGCATTTT | CASSITAYSNQPQHF
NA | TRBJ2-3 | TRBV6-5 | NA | TGTGCCAGCAGCATCGTAGTGAACACAGATACGCAGTATTTT | CASSIVVNTDTQYF
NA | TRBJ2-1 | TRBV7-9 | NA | TGTGCCAGCAGCTCGGTGAGTGAGCAGTTCTTC | CASSSVSEQFF
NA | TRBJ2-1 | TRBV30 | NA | TGTGCCTGGAGACGGGGAGGGGGTTCCTACAATGAGCAGTTCTTC | CAWRRGGGSYNEQFF
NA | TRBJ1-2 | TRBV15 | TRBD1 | TGTGCCACCAGCGCAGGGACAGGGGGCGTCTACGGCTACACCTTC | CATSAGTGGVYGYTF
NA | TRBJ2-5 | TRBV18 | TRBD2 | TGTGCCAGCTCATCAAGACTAGCGGTGATGCAAGAGACCCAGTACTTC | CASSSRLAVMQETQYF
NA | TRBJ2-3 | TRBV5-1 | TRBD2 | TGCGCCAGCAGCTTGTTAGCGGGGACAGATACGCAGTATTTT | CASSLLAGTDTQYF
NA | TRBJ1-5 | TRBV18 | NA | TGTGCCAGCTCACCCCGGGATGTGGGGGCGAGACAGCCCCAGCATTTT | CASSPRDVGARQPQHF